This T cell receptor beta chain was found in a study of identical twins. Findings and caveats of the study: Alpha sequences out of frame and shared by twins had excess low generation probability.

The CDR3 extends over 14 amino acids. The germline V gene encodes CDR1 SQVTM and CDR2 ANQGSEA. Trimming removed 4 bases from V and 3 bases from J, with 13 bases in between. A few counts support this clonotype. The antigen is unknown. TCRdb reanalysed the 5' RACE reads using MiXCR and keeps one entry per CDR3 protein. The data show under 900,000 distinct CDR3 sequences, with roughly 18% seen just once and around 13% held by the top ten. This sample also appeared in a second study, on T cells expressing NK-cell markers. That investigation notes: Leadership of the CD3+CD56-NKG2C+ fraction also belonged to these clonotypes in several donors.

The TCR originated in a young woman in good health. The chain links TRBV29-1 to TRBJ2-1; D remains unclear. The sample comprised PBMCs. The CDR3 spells CSVGSTENYNEQFF. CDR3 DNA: TGCAGCGTTGGGTCAACGGAGAACTACAATGAGCAGTTCTTC.